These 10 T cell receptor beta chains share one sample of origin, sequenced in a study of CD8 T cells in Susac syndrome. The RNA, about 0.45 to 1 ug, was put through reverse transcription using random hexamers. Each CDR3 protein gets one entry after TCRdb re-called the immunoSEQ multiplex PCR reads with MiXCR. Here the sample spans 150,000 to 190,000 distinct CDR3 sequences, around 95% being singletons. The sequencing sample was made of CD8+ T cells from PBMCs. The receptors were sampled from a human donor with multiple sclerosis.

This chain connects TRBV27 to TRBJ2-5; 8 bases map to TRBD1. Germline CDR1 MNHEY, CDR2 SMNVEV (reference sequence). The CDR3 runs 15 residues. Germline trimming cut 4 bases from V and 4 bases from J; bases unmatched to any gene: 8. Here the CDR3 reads CASSWTGMRAETQYF. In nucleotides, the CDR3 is TGTGCCAGCAGTTGGACAGGGATGCGGGCAGAGACCCAGTACTTC.

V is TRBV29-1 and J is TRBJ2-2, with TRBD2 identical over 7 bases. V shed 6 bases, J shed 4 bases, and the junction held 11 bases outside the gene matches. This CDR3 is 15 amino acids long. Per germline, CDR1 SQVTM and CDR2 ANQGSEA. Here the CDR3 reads CSVTFAGRGTGELFF. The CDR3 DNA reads TGCAGCGTCACTTTTGCGGGGAGGGGCACCGGGGAGCTGTTTTTT.

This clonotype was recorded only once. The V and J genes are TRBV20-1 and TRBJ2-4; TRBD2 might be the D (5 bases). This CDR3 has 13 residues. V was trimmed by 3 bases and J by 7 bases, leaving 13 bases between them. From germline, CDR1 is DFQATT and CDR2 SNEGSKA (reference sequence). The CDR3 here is CSARGAPQNIQYF. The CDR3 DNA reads TGCAGTGCTAGGGGAGCCCCTCAGAACATTCAGTACTTC.

Here the CDR3 DNA reads TGCAGTGCCAACTCAGGGAGGGGGCTAGATACGCAGTATTTT. This encodes CSANSGRGLDTQYF. The genes are TRBV20-1 and TRBJ2-3; D is possibly TRBD1 or TRBD2 (7 bases each). The CDR3 sequence is 14 residues long. Germline CDR1 reads DFQATT; CDR2 reads SNEGSKA (reference sequence). Between the trimmed V and J ends, which lost 6 bases and 5 bases, there was a span of 18 bases.

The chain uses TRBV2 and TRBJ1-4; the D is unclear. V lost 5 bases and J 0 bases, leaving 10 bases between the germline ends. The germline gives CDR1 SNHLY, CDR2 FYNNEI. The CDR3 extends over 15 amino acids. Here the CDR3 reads CASSLQPPTNEKLFF. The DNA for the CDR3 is TGTGCCAGCAGTCTACAGCCACCAACTAATGAAAAACTGTTTTTT.

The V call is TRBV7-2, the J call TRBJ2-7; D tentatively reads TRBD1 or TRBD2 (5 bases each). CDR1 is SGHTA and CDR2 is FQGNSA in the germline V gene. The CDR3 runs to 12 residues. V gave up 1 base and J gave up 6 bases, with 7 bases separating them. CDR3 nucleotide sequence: TGTGCCAGCAGCTTAGGGGGGAGCGAGCAGTACGTC. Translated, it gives CASSLGGSEQYV.

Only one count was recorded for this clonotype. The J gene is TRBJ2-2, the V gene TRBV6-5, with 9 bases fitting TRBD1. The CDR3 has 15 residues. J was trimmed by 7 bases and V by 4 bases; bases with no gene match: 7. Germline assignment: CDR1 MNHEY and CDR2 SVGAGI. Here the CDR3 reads CASSFLGTGHGELFF. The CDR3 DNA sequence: TGTGCCAGCAGTTTCCTCGGGACAGGGCACGGGGAGCTGTTTTTT.

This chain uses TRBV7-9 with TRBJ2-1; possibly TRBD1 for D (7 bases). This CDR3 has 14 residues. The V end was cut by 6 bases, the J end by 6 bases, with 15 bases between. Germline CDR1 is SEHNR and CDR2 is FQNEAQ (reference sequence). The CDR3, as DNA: TGTGCCAGCAGGGAGGAGGGGGCAGGCAATGAGCAGTTCTTC. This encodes CASREEGAGNEQFF.

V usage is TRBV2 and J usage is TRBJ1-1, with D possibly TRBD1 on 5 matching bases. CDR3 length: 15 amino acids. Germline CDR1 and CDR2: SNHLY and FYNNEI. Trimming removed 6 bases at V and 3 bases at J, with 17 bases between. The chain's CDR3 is CASRDKGSKDTEAFF. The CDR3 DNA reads TGTGCCAGCAGGGACAAGGGATCGAAGGACACTGAAGCTTTCTTT.

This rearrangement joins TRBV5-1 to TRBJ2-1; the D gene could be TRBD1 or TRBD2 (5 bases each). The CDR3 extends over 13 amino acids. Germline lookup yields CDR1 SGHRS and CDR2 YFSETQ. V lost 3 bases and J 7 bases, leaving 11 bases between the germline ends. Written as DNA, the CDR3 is TGCGCCAGCAGCTGGGACGTCGGAAATGAGCAGTTCTTC. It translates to CASSWDVGNEQFF.